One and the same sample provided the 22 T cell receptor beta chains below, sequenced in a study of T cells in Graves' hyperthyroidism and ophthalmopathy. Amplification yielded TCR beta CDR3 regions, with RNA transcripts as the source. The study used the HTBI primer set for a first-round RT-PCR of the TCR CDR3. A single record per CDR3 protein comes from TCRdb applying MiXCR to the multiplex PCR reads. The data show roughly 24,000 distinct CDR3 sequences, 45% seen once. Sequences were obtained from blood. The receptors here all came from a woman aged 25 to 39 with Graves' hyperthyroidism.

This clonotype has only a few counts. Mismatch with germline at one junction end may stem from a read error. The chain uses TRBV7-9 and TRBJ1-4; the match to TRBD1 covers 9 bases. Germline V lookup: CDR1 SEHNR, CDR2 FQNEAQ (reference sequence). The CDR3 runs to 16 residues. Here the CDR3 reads CVSGFSRTGANEKLFF. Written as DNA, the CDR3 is TGTGTCAGCGGCTTTTCACGGACAGGGGCTAATGAAAAACTGTTTTTT.

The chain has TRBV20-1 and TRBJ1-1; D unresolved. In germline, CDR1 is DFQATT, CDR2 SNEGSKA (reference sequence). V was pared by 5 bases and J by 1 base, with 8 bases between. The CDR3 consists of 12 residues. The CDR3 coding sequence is TGCAGTGCTGGGCAGAAGAACACTGAAGCTTTCTTT. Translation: CSAGQKNTEAFF.

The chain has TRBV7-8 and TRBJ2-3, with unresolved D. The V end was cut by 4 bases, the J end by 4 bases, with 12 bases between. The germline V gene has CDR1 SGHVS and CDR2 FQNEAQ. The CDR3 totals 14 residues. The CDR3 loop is CASSSVSVSDTQYF. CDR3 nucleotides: TGTGCCAGCAGCTCAGTGTCGGTGTCAGATACGCAGTATTTT.

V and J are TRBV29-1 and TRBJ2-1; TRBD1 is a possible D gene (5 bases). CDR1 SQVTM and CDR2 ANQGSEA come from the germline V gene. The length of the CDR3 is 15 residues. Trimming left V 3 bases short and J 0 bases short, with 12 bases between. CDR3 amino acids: CSVDHRKSSYNEQFF. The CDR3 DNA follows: TGCAGCGTTGACCACAGGAAGAGCTCCTACAATGAGCAGTTCTTC.

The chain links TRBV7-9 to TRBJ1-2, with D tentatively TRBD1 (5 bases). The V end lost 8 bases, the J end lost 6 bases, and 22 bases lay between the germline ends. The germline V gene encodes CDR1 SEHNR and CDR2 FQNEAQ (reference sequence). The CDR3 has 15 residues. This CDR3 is CASFGGAASFNGYTF. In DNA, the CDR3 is TGTGCCAGCTTCGGAGGGGCGGCCAGCTTTAATGGCTACACCTTC.

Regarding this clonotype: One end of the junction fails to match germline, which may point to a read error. Written as DNA, the CDR3 is TGTGCCAGCAGCTTGGATATACCCGGGAGTCGGCATGAAAAACTGATTTTT. It specifies CASSLDIPGSRHEKLIF. This chain links TRBV5-8 with TRBJ1-4; D remains ambiguous. CDR3 length: 17 residues. The germline V gene has CDR1 SGHTS and CDR2 YDEGEE.

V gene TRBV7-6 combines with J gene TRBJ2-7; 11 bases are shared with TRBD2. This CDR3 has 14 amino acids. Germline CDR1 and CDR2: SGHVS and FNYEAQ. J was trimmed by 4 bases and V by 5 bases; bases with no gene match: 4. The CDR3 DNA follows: TGTGCCAGCAGCCCTAGCGGGAGGTCGTACGAGCAGTACTTC. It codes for CASSPSGRSYEQYF.

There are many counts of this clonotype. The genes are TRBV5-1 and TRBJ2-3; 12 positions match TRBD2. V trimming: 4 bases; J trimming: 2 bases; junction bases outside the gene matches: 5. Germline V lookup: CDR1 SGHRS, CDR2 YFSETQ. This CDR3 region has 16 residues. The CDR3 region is CASSITSGRITDTQYF. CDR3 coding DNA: TGCGCCAGCAGCATAACTAGCGGGAGGATCACAGATACGCAGTATTTT.

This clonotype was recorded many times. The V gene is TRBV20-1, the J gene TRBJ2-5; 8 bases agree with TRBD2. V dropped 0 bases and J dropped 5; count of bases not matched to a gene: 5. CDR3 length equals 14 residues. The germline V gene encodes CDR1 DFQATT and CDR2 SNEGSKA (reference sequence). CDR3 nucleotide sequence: TGCAGTGCTAGAGATCCCGGACTAGCCGAGACCCAGTACTTC. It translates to CSARDPGLAETQYF.

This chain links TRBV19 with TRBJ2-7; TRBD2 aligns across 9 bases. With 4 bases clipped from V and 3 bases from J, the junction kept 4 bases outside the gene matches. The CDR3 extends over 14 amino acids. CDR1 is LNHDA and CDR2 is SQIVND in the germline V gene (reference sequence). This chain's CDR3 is CASSTASGIYEQYF. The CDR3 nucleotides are TGTGCCAGTAGTACGGCTAGCGGGATCTACGAGCAGTACTTC.

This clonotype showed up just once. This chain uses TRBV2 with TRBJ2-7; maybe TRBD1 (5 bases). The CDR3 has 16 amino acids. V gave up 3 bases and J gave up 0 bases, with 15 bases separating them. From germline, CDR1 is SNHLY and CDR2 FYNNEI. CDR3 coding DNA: TGTGCCAGCAGTGATCAAGACAGACCAAGCTCCTACGAGCAGTACTTC. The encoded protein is CASSDQDRPSSYEQYF.

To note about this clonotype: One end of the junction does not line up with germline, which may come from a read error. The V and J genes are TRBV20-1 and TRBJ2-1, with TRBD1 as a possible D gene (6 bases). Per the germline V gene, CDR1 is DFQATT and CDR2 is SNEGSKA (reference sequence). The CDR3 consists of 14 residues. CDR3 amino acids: CSAGKTGYSNQQFF. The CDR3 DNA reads TGCAGTGCTGGAAAAACAGGGTATAGCAATCAGCAGTTCTTC.

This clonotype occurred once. The CDR3 sequence is CATSGAGTGNNYGYTF. The CDR3, as DNA: TGTGCCACCAGTGGGGCCGGGACAGGGAACAACTATGGCTACACCTTC. This sequence joins TRBV24-1 and TRBJ1-2; 9 bases match TRBD1. V was clipped by 5 bases and J by 2 bases; unmatched bases: 8. Germline V gene data show CDR1 as KGHDR and CDR2 as SFDVKD. This CDR3 region has 16 residues.

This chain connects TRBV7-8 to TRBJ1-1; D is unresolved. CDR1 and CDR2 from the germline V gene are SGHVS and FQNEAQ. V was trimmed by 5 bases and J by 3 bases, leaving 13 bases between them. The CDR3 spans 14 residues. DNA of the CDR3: TGTGCCAGCAGCCCTTTGGTCGGGGACACTGAAGCTTTCTTT. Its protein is CASSPLVGDTEAFF. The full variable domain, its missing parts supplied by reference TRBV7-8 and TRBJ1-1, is GAGVSQSPRYKVAKRGQDVALRCDPISGHVSLFWYQQALGQGPEFLTYFQNEAQLDKSGLPSDRFFAERPEGSVSTLKIQRTQQEDSAVYLCASSPLVGDTEAFFGQGTRLTVV.

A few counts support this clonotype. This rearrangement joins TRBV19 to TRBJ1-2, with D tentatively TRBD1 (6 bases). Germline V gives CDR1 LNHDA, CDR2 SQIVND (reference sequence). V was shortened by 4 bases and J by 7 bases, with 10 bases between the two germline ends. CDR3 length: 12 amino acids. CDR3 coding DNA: TGTGCCAGTAGTACTGGACAGACTGGCTACACCTTC. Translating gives CASSTGQTGYTF.

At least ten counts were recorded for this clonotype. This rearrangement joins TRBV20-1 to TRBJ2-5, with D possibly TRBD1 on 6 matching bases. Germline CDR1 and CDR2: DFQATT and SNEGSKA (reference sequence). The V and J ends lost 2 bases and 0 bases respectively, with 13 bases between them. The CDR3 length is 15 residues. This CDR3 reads CSARPGDTYQETQYF. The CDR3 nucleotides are TGCAGTGCTAGACCTGGGGACACGTACCAAGAGACCCAGTACTTC.

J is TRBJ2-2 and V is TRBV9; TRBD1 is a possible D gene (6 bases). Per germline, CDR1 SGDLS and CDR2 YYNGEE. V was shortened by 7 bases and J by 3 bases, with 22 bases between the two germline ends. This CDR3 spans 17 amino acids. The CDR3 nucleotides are TGTGCCAGCTCACCATATGCGGCAGGGGCGGACACCGGGGAGCTGTTTTTT. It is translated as CASSPYAAGADTGELFF.

CDR3 bases: TGTGCCACCAGTGATCCGGGGACTAGCGGACGCACAGATACGCAGTATTTT. As protein: CATSDPGTSGRTDTQYF. The genes are TRBV24-1 and TRBJ2-3; 11 bases fit TRBD2. The V gene end was trimmed by 3 bases and the J gene end by 1 base; junction bases not matched to a gene: 5. The CDR3 loop spans 17 amino acids. CDR1 is KGHDR and CDR2 is SFDVKD in the germline V gene.

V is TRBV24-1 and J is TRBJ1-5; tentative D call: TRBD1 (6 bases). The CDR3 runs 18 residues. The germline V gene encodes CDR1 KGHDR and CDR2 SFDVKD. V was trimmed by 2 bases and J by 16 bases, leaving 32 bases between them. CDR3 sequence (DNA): TGTGCCACCAGTGATTCCGCCCACGGGGGCCGCCAAACAATTTCCCTCCATTTT. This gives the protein CATSDSAHGGRQTISLHF.

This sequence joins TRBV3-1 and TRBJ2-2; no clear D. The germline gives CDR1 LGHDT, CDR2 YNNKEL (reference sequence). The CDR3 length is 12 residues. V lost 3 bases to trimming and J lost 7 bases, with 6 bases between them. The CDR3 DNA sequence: TGTGCCAGCAGCCACTCCGTCGGGGAGCTGTTTTTT. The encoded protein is CASSHSVGELFF.

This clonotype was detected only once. The CDR3 spells CASSILGSEQYF. In DNA form, the CDR3 reads TGTGCCAGTAGTATTTTGGGTTCCGAGCAGTACTTC. The V and J genes are TRBV19 and TRBJ2-7, with D uncertain. There are 12 residues in the CDR3. Looked up from germline, CDR1 is LNHDA and CDR2 is SQIVND (reference sequence). Trimming shortened V by 3 bases and J by 6 bases, and 9 bases separated the two germline ends.

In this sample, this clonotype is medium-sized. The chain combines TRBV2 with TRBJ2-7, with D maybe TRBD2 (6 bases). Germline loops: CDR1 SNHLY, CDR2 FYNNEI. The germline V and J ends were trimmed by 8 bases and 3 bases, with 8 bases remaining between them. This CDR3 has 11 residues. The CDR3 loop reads CASGGNYEQYF. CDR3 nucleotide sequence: TGTGCCAGCGGGGGGAACTACGAGCAGTACTTC.